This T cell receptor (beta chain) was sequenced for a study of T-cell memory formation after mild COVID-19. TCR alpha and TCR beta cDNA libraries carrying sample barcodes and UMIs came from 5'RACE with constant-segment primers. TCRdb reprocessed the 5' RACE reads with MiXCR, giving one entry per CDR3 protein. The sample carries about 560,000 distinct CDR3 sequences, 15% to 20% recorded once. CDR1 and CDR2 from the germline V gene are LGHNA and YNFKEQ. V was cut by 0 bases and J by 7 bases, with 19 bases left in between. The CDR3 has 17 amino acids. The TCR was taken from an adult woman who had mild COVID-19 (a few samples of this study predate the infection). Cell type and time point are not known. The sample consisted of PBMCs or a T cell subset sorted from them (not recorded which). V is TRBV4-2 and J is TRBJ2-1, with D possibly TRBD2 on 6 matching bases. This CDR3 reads CASSQESQIVLANEQFF. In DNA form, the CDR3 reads TGTGCCAGCAGCCAAGAATCCCAGATTGTCCTAGCGAATGAGCAGTTCTTC.